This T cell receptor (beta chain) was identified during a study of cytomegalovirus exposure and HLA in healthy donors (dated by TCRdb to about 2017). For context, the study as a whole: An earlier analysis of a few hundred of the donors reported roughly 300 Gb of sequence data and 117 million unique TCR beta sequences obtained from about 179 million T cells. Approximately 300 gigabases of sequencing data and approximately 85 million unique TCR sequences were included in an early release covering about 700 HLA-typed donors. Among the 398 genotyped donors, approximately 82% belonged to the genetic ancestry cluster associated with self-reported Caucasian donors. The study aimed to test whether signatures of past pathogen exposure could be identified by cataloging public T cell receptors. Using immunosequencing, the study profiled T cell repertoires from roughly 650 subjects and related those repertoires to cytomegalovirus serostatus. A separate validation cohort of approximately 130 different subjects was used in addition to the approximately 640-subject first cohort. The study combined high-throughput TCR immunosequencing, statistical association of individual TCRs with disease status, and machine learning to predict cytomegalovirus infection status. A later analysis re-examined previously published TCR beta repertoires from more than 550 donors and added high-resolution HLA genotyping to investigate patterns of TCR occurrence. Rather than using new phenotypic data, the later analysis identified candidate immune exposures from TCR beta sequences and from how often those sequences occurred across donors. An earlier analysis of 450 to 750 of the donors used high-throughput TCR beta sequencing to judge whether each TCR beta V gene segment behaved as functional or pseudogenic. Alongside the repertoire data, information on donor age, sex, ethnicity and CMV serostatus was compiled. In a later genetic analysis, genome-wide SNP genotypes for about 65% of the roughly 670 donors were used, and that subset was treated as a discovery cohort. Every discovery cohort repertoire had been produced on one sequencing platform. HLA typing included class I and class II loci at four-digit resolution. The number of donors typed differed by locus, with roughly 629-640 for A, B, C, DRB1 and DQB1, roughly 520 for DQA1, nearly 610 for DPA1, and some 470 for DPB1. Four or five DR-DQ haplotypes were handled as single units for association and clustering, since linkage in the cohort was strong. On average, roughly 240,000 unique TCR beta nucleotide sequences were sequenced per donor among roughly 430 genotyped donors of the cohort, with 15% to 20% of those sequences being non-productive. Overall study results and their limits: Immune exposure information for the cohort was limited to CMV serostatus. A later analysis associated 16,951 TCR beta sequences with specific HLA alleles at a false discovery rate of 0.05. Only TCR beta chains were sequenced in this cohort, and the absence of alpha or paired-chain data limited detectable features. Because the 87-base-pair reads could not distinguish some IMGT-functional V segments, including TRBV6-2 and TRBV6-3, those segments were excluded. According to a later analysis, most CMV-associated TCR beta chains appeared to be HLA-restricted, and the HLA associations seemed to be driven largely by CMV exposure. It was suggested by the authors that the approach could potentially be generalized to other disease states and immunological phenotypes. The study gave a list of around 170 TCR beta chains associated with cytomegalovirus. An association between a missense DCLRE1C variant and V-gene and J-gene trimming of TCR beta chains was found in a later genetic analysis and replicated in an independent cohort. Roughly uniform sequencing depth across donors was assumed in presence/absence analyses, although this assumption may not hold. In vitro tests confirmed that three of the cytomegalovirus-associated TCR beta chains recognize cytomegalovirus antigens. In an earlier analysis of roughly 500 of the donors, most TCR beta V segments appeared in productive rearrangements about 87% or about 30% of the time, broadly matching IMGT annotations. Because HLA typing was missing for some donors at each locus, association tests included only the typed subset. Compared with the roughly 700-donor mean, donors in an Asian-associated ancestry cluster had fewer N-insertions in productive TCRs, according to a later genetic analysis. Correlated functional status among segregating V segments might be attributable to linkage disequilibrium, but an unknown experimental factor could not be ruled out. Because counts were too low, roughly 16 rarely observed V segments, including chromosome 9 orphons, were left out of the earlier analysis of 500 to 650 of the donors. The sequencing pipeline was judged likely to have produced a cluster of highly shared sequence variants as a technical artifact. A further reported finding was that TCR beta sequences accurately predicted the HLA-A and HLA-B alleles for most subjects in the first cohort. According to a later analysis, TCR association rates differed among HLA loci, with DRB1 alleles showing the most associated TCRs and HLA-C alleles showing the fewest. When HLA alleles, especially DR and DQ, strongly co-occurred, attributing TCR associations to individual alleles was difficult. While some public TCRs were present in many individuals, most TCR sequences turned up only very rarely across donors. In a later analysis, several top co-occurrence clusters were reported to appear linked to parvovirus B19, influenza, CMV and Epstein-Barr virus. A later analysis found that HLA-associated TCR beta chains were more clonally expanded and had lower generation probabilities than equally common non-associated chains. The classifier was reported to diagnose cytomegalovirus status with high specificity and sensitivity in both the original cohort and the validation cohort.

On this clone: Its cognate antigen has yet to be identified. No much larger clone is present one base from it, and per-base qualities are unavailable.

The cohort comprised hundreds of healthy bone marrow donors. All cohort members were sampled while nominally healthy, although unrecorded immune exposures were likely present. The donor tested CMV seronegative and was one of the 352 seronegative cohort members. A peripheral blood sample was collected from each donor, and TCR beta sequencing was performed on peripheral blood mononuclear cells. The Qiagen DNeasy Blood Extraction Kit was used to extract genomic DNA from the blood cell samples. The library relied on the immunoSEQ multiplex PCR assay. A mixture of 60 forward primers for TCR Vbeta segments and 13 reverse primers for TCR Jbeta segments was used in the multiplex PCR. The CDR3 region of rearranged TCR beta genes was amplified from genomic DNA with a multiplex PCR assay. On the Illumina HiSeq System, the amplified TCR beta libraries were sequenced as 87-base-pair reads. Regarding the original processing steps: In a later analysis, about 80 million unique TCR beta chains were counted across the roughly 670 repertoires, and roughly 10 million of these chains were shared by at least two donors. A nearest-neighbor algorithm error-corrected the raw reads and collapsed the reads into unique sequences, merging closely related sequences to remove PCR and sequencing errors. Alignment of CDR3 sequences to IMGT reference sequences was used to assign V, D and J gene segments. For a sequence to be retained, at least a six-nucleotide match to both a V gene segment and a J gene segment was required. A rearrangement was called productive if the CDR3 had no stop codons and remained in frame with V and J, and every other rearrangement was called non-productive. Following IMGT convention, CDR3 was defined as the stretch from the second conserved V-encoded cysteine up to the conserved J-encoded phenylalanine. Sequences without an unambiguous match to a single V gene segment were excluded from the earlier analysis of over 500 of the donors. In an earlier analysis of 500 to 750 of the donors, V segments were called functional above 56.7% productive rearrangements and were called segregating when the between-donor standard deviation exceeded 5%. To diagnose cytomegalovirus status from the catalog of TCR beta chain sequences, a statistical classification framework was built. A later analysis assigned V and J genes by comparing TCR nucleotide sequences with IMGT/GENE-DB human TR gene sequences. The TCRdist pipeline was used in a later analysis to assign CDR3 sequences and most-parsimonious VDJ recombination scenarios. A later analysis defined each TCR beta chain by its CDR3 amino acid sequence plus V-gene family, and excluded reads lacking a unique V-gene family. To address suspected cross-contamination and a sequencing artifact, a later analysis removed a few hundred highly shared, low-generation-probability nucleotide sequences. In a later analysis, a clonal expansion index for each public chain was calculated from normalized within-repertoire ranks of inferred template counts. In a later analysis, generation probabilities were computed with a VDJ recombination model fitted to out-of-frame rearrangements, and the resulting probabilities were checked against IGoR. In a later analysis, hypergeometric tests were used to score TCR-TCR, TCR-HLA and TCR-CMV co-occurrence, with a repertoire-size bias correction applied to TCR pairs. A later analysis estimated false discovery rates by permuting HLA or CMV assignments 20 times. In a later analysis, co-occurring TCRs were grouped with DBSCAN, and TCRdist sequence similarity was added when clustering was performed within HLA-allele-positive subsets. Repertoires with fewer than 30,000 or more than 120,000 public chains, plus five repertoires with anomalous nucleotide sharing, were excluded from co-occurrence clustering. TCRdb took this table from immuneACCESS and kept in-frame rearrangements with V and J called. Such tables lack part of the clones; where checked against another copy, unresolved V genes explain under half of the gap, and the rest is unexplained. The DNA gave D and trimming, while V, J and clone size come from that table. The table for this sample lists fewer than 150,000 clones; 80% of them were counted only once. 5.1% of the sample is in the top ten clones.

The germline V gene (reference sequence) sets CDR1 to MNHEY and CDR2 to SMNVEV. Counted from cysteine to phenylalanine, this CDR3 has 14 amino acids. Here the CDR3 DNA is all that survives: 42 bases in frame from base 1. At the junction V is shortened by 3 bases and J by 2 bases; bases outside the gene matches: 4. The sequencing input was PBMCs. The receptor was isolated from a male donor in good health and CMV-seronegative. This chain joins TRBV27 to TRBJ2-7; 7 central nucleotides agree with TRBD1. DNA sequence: TGTGCCAGCAGTTTGACAGGGACCCCCTACGAGCAGTACTTC. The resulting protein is CASSLTGTPYEQYF.